Presented here are 31 T cell receptor beta chains from one specimen sequenced in a study of blood T cell repertoires in COVID-19. Sequencing was performed with immunoSEQ multiplex PCR; in TCRdb, only in-frame clones are kept and a portion is missing. The sample shows fewer than 500,000 clones, roughly 86% of them seen only once. Material: PBMCs or T cells enriched from blood (not recorded which). Receptor source: a man younger than 45 who had recovered from COVID-19.

The chain recombines TRBV13 with TRBJ1-1, with D uncertain. Trimming took 4 bases from V and 0 from J, leaving 15 bases between them. Germline CDR1 PRHDT, CDR2 FYEKMQ (reference sequence). CDR3 size: 16 residues. The CDR3 nucleotides are TGTGCCAGCAGCTCATACGAAACACCAATGAACACTGAAGCTTTCTTT. Translating gives CASSSYETPMNTEAFF.

V and J are TRBV27 and TRBJ2-1; TRBD2 might be the D (5 bases). The CDR3 length is 11 residues. V was trimmed by 9 bases and J by 3 bases, leaving 6 bases between them. The germline CDR1 and CDR2 sequences are MNHEY and SMNVEV (reference sequence). CDR3 DNA: TGTGCCAGTCGGGACTACAATGAGCAGTTCTTC. As protein: CASRDYNEQFF.

The chain joins TRBV19 to TRBJ1-4, with a tentative D call TRBD1 (6 bases). This CDR3 comprises 14 residues. Trimming pared 4 bases from V and 8 bases from J, leaving 14 bases between. Looked up from germline, CDR1 is LNHDA and CDR2 is SQIVND (reference sequence). The CDR3 DNA reads as TGTGCCAGTAGTACCGGACAGTCAACGGAAAAACTGTTTTTT. This sequence encodes CASSTGQSTEKLFF.

The rearrangement links TRBV19 to TRBJ2-1; 7 bases align to TRBD1. The germline V gene encodes CDR1 LNHDA and CDR2 SQIVND (reference sequence). The CDR3 sequence is 15 residues long. Trimming took 6 bases from V and 4 from J; bases not matched to a gene: 9. CDR3 loop: CASSQQGFGYNEQFF. For the CDR3, the DNA is TGTGCCAGTAGCCAACAGGGGTTCGGATACAATGAGCAGTTCTTC.

The genes are TRBV30 and TRBJ2-3; D possibly corresponds to TRBD1 (6 bases). V was shortened by 4 bases and J by 3 bases, with 11 bases between the two germline ends. From germline, CDR1 is GTSNPN and CDR2 SVGIG (reference sequence). The length of the CDR3 is 13 residues. Here the CDR3 DNA reads TGTGCCTGGAAAATGGACAGAACAGATACGCAGTATTTT. Its translation is CAWKMDRTDTQYF.

V gene TRBV27 combines with J gene TRBJ1-2; no reliable D call. The germline gives CDR1 MNHEY, CDR2 SMNVEV (reference sequence). The germline V and J ends were trimmed by 11 bases and 5 bases, with 21 bases remaining between them. The CDR3 is made up of 14 amino acids. The CDR3 sequence: CAAGSGGSKYGYTF. CDR3 nucleotides: TGTGCCGCCGGAAGTGGAGGGTCGAAGTATGGCTACACCTTC.

With respect to this clone: This specimen includes other DNA sequences encoding the same CDR3. CDR3 bases: TGTGCCAGTAGTATAACGGGACTAGGAGAGACCCAGTACTTC. Translation gives CASSITGLGETQYF. The chain links TRBV19 to TRBJ2-5; 8 bases are shared with TRBD2. Germline V lookup: CDR1 LNHDA, CDR2 SQIVND (reference sequence). There are 14 residues in the CDR3. Trimming cost V 2 bases and J 4 bases; bases outside gene matches: 3.

The chain is built from TRBV9 and TRBJ2-1, with a tentative D call TRBD2 (5 bases). The V end was cut by 0 bases, the J end by 2 bases, with 15 bases between. Germline CDR1 reads SGDLS; CDR2 reads YYNGEE. The length of the CDR3 is 17 residues. Here the CDR3 reads CASSVGGGGGTYNEQFF. In nucleotides, the CDR3 is TGTGCCAGCAGCGTAGGTGGAGGAGGAGGTACCTACAATGAGCAGTTCTTC.

This chain joins TRBV2 and TRBJ2-6; the D is unclear. The CDR3 contains 13 residues. Germline V lookup: CDR1 SNHLY, CDR2 FYNNEI. Deletions cut 7 bases from V and 1 base from J, with 5 bases between. As DNA, the CDR3 is TGTGCCAGCACCCGTTCTGGGGCCAACGTCCTGACTTTC. This gives the protein CASTRSGANVLTF.

A single count supports this clone. The chain uses TRBV10-2 and TRBJ1-1, with 12 bases identical to TRBD1. CDR3 length: 16 residues. Germline V CDR1 and CDR2: WSHSY, SAAADI. The V segment lost 1 base and the J segment 1 base; nucleotides outside the gene matches: 1. The chain's CDR3 is CASSELGQGANTEAFF. The CDR3 DNA reads TGCGCCAGCAGTGAGTTGGGACAGGGGGCGAACACTGAAGCTTTCTTT.

J is TRBJ1-2 and V is TRBV5-6; a weak D match, TRBD1 (6 bases). Trimming took off 0 bases at V and 7 bases at J, with 13 bases between the two ends. The CDR3 covers 14 residues. Germline CDR1 is SGHDT and CDR2 is YYEEEE. CDR3 in DNA: TGTGCCAGCAGCTTGGGACAGGCGCCCTCTGGCTACACCTTC. It yields the protein CASSLGQAPSGYTF.

This clone was seen ten or more times. The sample contains more than one DNA sequence encoding this CDR3. The chain carries TRBV18 and TRBJ2-2, with D unclear. Trimming shortened V by 0 bases and J by 1 base, and 6 bases separated the two germline ends. The germline V gene has CDR1 KGHSH and CDR2 LQKENI. The CDR3 loop spans 15 amino acids. The CDR3 protein is CASSPPTRNTGELFF. CDR3 bases: TGTGCCAGCTCACCACCGACAAGGAACACCGGGGAGCTGTTTTTT.

This clone appeared a single time. The genes are TRBV7-2 and TRBJ1-1, with D tentatively TRBD1 (5 bases). CDR3 length: 13 residues. The V gene's germline CDR1 is SGHTA and CDR2 FQGNSA. V was trimmed by 5 bases and J by 3 bases, leaving 10 bases between them. The CDR3 nucleotides read TGTGCCAGCAGCCCCCGCAGGGACACTGAAGCTTTCTTT. It specifies CASSPRRDTEAFF.

This rearrangement joins TRBV19 to TRBJ1-1, with TRBD1 matching 7 bases. The CDR3 length is 13 residues. V lost 5 bases to trimming and J lost 3 bases; unmatched junction nucleotides: 3. Germline values: CDR1 LNHDA, CDR2 SQIVND (reference sequence). Written as DNA, the CDR3 is TGTGCCAGTAGTGTTGACAGGGACACTGAAGCTTTCTTT. As protein: CASSVDRDTEAFF.

This chain links TRBV12-3 or TRBV12-4 with TRBJ1-2; a possible D gene is TRBD1 (5 bases). The CDR3 length is 12 residues. The V end lost 1 base, the J end lost 7 bases, and 7 bases lay between the germline ends. The DNA of the CDR3 is TGTGCCAGCAGTTTAGGCAGGGCTGGCTACACCTTC. The encoded protein is CASSLGRAGYTF.

This sequence joins TRBV4-1 and TRBJ2-7; 7 nucleotides agree with TRBD2. CDR3 length equals 15 residues. Trimming at V came to 0 bases and at J to 3 bases, leaving 5 bases not matched to a gene. In germline, CDR1 is MGHRA, CDR2 YSYEKL. The CDR3 DNA is TGCGCCAGCAGCCAAGATGGGAGCGGGGTCTACGAGCAGTACTTC. It codes for CASSQDGSGVYEQYF.

The J gene is TRBJ1-2, the V gene TRBV3-1 (or the pseudogene TRBV3-2); TRBD1 might be the D (6 bases). The germline V and J ends were trimmed by 5 bases and 13 bases, with 17 bases remaining between them. Germline V gives CDR1 LGHDT, CDR2 YNNKEL (reference sequence). The CDR3 length is 12 residues. CDR3 in DNA: TGTGCCAGCAGCTCCTATTCAGGGGTTGGCACCTTC. This encodes CASSSYSGVGTF.

The genes are TRBV5-4 and TRBJ2-5; D is possibly TRBD1 (6 bases). The CDR3 covers 14 residues. Trimming shortened V by 0 bases and J by 4 bases, and 10 bases separated the two germline ends. Germline V gene lookup returns CDR1 SGHNT and CDR2 YYREEE (reference sequence). CDR3 in amino acids: CASSLAGVPETQYF. The DNA for the CDR3 is TGTGCCAGCAGCTTGGCAGGGGTCCCAGAGACCCAGTACTTC.

This clone was found once. The V gene is TRBV6-6, the J gene TRBJ1-4, with 10 bases fitting TRBD1. Germline V CDR1 and CDR2: MNHNY, SVGAGI (reference sequence). This CDR3 is 14 amino acids long. J was trimmed by 8 bases and V by 5 bases; bases with no gene match: 5. The CDR3 region is CASSPDRGYEKLFF. The DNA of the CDR3 is TGTGCCAGCAGTCCGGACAGGGGGTACGAAAAACTGTTTTTT.

The chain employs TRBV19 and TRBJ2-5; the D gene is possibly TRBD1 (6 bases). CDR3 length equals 13 residues. The ends were cut back, 4 bases at V and 5 bases at J, with 11 bases in the middle. Germline CDR1 is LNHDA and CDR2 is SQIVND (reference sequence). CDR3 nucleotide sequence: TGTGCCAGTAGTAAGGGACAATCTGAGACCCAGTACTTC. Amino acid sequence: CASSKGQSETQYF. The variable domain in full, completed from reference TRBV19 and TRBJ2-5, reads DGGITQSPKYLFRKEGQNVTLSCEQNLNHDAMYWYRQDPGQGLRLIYYSQIVNDFQKGDIAEGYSVSREKKESFPLTVTSAQKNPTAFYLCASSKGQSETQYFGPGTRLLVL.

The V gene is TRBV11-2, the J gene TRBJ1-1; TRBD1 matches 7 bases. V was clipped by 5 bases and J by 4 bases; unmatched bases: 7. The germline V gene encodes CDR1 SGHAT and CDR2 FQNNGV. The CDR3 runs 14 residues. CDR3 in amino acids: CASSPDRVSTEAFF. CDR3 nucleotides: TGTGCCAGCAGCCCCGACAGGGTGAGCACTGAAGCTTTCTTT.

The J gene is TRBJ1-1, the V gene TRBV6-5; TRBD1 might be the D (5 bases). Trimming removed 6 bases from V and 1 base from J, with 9 bases in between. CDR1 and CDR2 (germline): MNHEY, SVGAGI. There are 13 residues in the CDR3. CDR3: CASRQDSNTEAFF. For the CDR3, the DNA is TGTGCCAGCAGACAGGATTCGAACACTGAAGCTTTCTTT.

The gene calls are TRBV5-1 and TRBJ2-3, with 14 positions matching TRBD2. The ends lost 3 bases at V and 2 bases at J; junction bases unmatched: 14. CDR1 and CDR2 (germline): SGHRS, YFSETQ. CDR3 length: 20 residues. The CDR3 protein is CASSWGDGTSGGDLTDTQYF. CDR3 nucleotides: TGCGCCAGCAGCTGGGGAGACGGGACTAGCGGGGGAGACCTCACAGATACGCAGTATTTT.

This chain links TRBV28 with TRBJ2-7; perhaps TRBD2 as D (6 bases). The germline CDR1 and CDR2 sequences are MDHEN and SYDVKM. CDR3 length: 15 amino acids. Trimming took off 4 bases at V and 6 bases at J, with 19 bases between the two ends. This CDR3 reads CASSSPLRGYGEQYF. The DNA for the CDR3 is TGTGCCAGCAGTTCGCCCCTCCGGGGGTACGGCGAGCAGTACTTC.

The chain recombines TRBV7-2 with TRBJ1-2, with D uncertain. In germline, CDR1 is SGHTA, CDR2 FQGNSA. This CDR3 has 13 residues. Trimming cost V 2 bases and J 0 bases, with 4 bases left between them. The CDR3 protein is CASSLPTNYGYTF. CDR3 in DNA: TGTGCCAGCAGCTTACCAACTAACTATGGCTACACCTTC.

The chain couples TRBV15 to TRBJ2-5, with 8 bases matching TRBD2. The trim removed 4 bases at V and 3 bases at J, leaving 16 bases unmatched. Germline CDR1 reads LNHNV; CDR2 reads YYDKDF (reference sequence). This CDR3 is 18 amino acids long. The CDR3 protein is CATSNGPLGGGPKETQYF. The DNA for the CDR3 is TGTGCCACCAGCAATGGACCGCTAGGCGGGGGGCCTAAAGAGACCCAGTACTTC. Complete variable domain (other parts from reference TRBV15 and TRBJ2-5): DAMVIQNPRYQVTQFGKPVTLSCSQTLNHNVMYWYQQKSSQAPKLLFHYYDKDFNNEADTPDNFQSRRPNTSFCFLDIRSPGLGDTAMYLCATSNGPLGGGPKETQYFGPGTRLLVL.

The chain uses TRBV5-1 and TRBJ2-2; 7 nucleotides line up with TRBD1. V dropped 3 bases and J dropped 1; count of bases not matched to a gene: 6. Germline V lookup: CDR1 SGHRS, CDR2 YFSETQ. The CDR3 runs 16 residues. Here the CDR3 DNA reads TGCGCCAGCAGCTCCATGACAGGGCTGAACACCGGGGAGCTGTTTTTT. This encodes CASSSMTGLNTGELFF.

The chain couples TRBV6-5 to TRBJ2-7; TRBD1 aligns across 8 bases. This CDR3 is 14 amino acids long. Germline V lookup: CDR1 MNHEY, CDR2 SVGAGI. J lost 5 bases, V lost 2 bases, and 5 bases had no gene match. The CDR3 loop is CASSYQPDRDEQYF. The CDR3 DNA sequence: TGTGCCAGCAGTTACCAACCGGACAGGGACGAGCAGTACTTC.

V gene TRBV6-5 combines with J gene TRBJ1-1, with D uncertain. The CDR3 runs 13 residues. The germline V gene encodes CDR1 MNHEY and CDR2 SVGAGI. The V gene lost 5 bases and the J gene lost 1 base, with 8 bases spanning the gap. DNA for the CDR3: TGTGCCAGCAGTCGCCTCAGGAACACTGAAGCTTTCTTT. Protein: CASSRLRNTEAFF.

This CDR3 reads CASSLWITQGAVWGYTF. The CDR3 DNA reads TGTGCCAGCAGCTTATGGATCACCCAGGGGGCTGTGTGGGGCTACACCTTC. V is TRBV5-4 and J is TRBJ1-2; 8 bases line up with TRBD1. The CDR3 extends over 17 amino acids. The ends lost 2 bases at V and 8 bases at J; junction bases unmatched: 17. The germline V gene encodes CDR1 SGHNT and CDR2 YYREEE (reference sequence).

The genes are TRBV28 and TRBJ1-5; the match to TRBD1 covers 7 bases. CDR3 length: 17 amino acids. The germline gives CDR1 MDHEN, CDR2 SYDVKM. Losses at the gene ends were 4 bases for V and 0 bases for J; bases not matched to a gene: 9. The CDR3 is CASSYPGTASSNQPQHF. As DNA, the CDR3 is TGTGCCAGCAGTTACCCCGGGACAGCCTCTAGCAATCAGCCCCAGCATTTT.